The 17 T cell receptor beta chains below all came from one sample that was sequenced in a study of T cell changes during pregnancy in multiple sclerosis. Only in-frame clones appear in the TCRdb table, and some are missing; sequencing was by immunoSEQ multiplex PCR. The repertoire has about 50,000 clones, roughly nine tenths of them found once; the top ten carry roughly 0.37%. The sample here was CD4+ T cells from peripheral blood mononuclear cells, taken before pregnancy. The source of these receptors is a female donor with multiple sclerosis, enrolled in a pregnancy study.

This clone was seen just once. The J gene is TRBJ2-5, the V gene TRBV7-9, with 8 positions matching TRBD1. Germline CDR1 and CDR2: SEHNR and FQNEAQ (reference sequence). The CDR3 covers 17 residues. V was clipped by 5 bases and J by 2 bases; unmatched bases: 13. The CDR3 DNA reads as TGTGCCAGCAGCAAACGGCCCCTCCGGGACAGGCAAGAGACCCAGTACTTC. It yields the protein CASSKRPLRDRQETQYF.

This chain links TRBV4-1 with TRBJ2-5; 8 nucleotides agree with TRBD2. V was clipped by 7 bases and J by 3 bases; unmatched bases: 7. The CDR3 contains 14 residues. Germline CDR1 reads MGHRA; CDR2 reads YSYEKL. CDR3 DNA sequence: TGCGCCAGCACTCCCAGCGGGGGCAAAGAGACCCAGTACTTC. Translating it yields CASTPSGGKETQYF.

The chain has TRBV6-4 and TRBJ1-1, with a tentative D call TRBD1 (5 bases). This CDR3 is built from 13 residues. Trimming took off 5 bases at V and 7 bases at J, with 14 bases between the two ends. The germline CDR1 and CDR2 sequences are MRHNA and SNTAGT. CDR3 sequence reads: CASSIAGYGEAFF. CDR3 in DNA: TGTGCCAGCAGTATTGCAGGGTACGGTGAAGCTTTCTTT.

This clone appeared once. The CDR3 protein is CASGQVYAEAFF. The CDR3 nucleotides read TGTGCCAGCGGACAGGTTTATGCTGAAGCTTTCTTT. This chain joins TRBV19 and TRBJ1-1, with 7 bases lining up with TRBD1. Germline V gene sequence: CDR1 LNHDA, CDR2 SQIVND (reference sequence). V dropped 9 bases and J dropped 6; count of bases not matched to a gene: 7. The CDR3 is 12 residues long.

The chain uses TRBV7-2 and TRBJ2-3; TRBD2 agrees at 14 bases. The CDR3 runs to 17 residues. Germline V CDR1 and CDR2: SGHTA, FQGNSA. V shed 4 bases and J 4 bases; nucleotides not matched to a gene: 7. The CDR3: CASSSGTSGSAADTQYF. The CDR3 DNA follows: TGTGCCAGCAGCTCCGGGACTAGCGGGAGTGCCGCAGATACGCAGTATTTT.

This clone was detected only a few times. The rearrangement links TRBV28 to TRBJ1-5; D not resolved. The V end lost 3 bases, the J end lost 3 bases, and 12 bases lay between the germline ends. From germline, CDR1 is MDHEN and CDR2 SYDVKM. CDR3 length: 15 amino acids. This CDR3 is CASSFGRQNNQPQHF. CDR3 sequence (DNA): TGTGCCAGCAGTTTTGGTCGACAAAACAATCAGCCCCAGCATTTT.

The V call is TRBV19, the J call TRBJ1-1, with D hard to call. The V end lost 8 bases, the J end lost 3 bases, and 10 bases lay between the germline ends. The CDR3 has 12 amino acids. Germline V gene sequence: CDR1 LNHDA, CDR2 SQIVND (reference sequence). CDR3 residues: CASATPYTEAFF. The CDR3 nucleotides read TGTGCCAGTGCGACACCTTACACTGAAGCTTTCTTT.

The gene calls are TRBV5-1 and TRBJ2-3; 11 bases agree with TRBD2. Trimming cost V 5 bases and J 2 bases; bases outside gene matches: 1. The CDR3 totals 14 residues. CDR1 and CDR2 from the germline V gene are SGHRS and YFSETQ. In DNA, the CDR3 is TGCGCCAGCAGACTAGCGGGAGTCACAGATACGCAGTATTTT. This translates into CASRLAGVTDTQYF.

This clone appeared a single time. The chain employs TRBV6-1 and TRBJ2-7; D may be TRBD2 (5 bases). The CDR3 loop spans 15 amino acids. Per the germline V gene, CDR1 is MNHNS and CDR2 is SASEGT. V was trimmed by 4 bases and J by 7 bases, leaving 20 bases between them. CDR3 loop: CASSAVASLPWEQYF. The CDR3 nucleotides read TGTGCCAGCAGTGCCGTGGCTAGCCTTCCGTGGGAGCAGTACTTC.

This rearrangement joins TRBV10-2 to TRBJ2-7; 9 positions match TRBD1. The germline gives CDR1 WSHSY, CDR2 SAAADI. This CDR3 region has 14 residues. V gave up 6 bases and J gave up 5 bases; unmatched junction bases: 8. CDR3 sequence: CASRGTGSVNEQYF. CDR3 coding DNA: TGCGCCAGCAGGGGGACAGGGAGTGTGAACGAGCAGTACTTC.

The chain uses TRBV6-5 and TRBJ2-1, with a tentative D call TRBD2 (6 bases). CDR1 and CDR2 (germline): MNHEY, SVGAGI. This CDR3 region has 11 residues. V dropped 5 bases and J dropped 15 bases, with 14 bases sitting between them. The CDR3 coding sequence is TGTGCCAGCAGTGATTCTAGCGCTCGGTTCTTC. Its translation is CASSDSSARFF.

The rearrangement uses TRBV28 and TRBJ1-2; D is unclear. Germline loops: CDR1 MDHEN, CDR2 SYDVKM. Between the trimmed V and J ends, which lost 2 bases and 7 bases, there was a span of 11 bases. CDR3 length equals 13 residues. CDR3 nucleotides: TGTGCCAGCAGTTTAGTGGGCTTGGTTGGCTACACCTTC. Protein: CASSLVGLVGYTF.

This clone occurred once. This rearrangement joins TRBV30 to TRBJ2-7; a possible D gene is TRBD1 (6 bases). The V gene lost 4 bases and the J gene lost 0 bases, with 16 bases spanning the gap. The CDR3 has 15 amino acids. The germline V gene has CDR1 GTSNPN and CDR2 SVGIG (reference sequence). The CDR3: CAWTWDIHSSYEQYF. CDR3 sequence (DNA): TGTGCCTGGACCTGGGACATTCATAGCTCCTACGAGCAGTACTTC.

This clone has only one observation. The genes are TRBV30 and TRBJ2-5, with D tentatively TRBD2 (6 bases). CDR1 and CDR2 (germline): GTSNPN, SVGIG (reference sequence). The CDR3 is 14 residues long. The germline V and J ends were trimmed by 3 bases and 1 base, with 12 bases remaining between them. The CDR3, as DNA: TGTGCCTGGAGGGGACTGGCCGCCCAAGAGACCCAGTACTTC. This encodes CAWRGLAAQETQYF.

The chain is built from TRBV30 and TRBJ1-1; tentative D call: TRBD1 (6 bases). Germline V gene lookup returns CDR1 GTSNPN and CDR2 SVGIG (reference sequence). Trimming cost V 5 bases and J 6 bases, with 13 bases left between them. The length of the CDR3 is 12 residues. This chain's CDR3 is CAWHLGGSEAFF. The CDR3 nucleotides read TGTGCCTGGCATCTAGGGGGATCTGAAGCTTTCTTT.

Written as DNA, the CDR3 is TGTGCCAGCAGCTTAGGGGGACTAGCGGGAGGGCCCGAAGAGACCCAGTACTTC. Amino acid sequence: CASSLGGLAGGPEETQYF. The V gene is TRBV7-9, the J gene TRBJ2-5; 16 positions match TRBD2. The CDR3 is made up of 18 amino acids. Germline V gene lookup returns CDR1 SEHNR and CDR2 FQNEAQ (reference sequence). The V and J ends lost 1 base and 3 bases, in that order; junction bases with no gene match: 5.

This clone was counted once. The chain is built from TRBV10-2 and TRBJ2-1; 8 positions agree with TRBD1. Germline CDR1 WSHSY, CDR2 SAAADI. This CDR3 has 15 residues. V lost 8 bases, J lost 6 bases, and 12 bases stayed unmatched. CDR3 in DNA: TGCGCCAGCTATCCGCCGGGACAGGCCACCAATGAGCAGTTCTTC. Protein product: CASYPPGQATNEQFF.